This T cell receptor (beta chain) is drawn from a study of blood T cells in healthy people across ages. A sample-barcoded 5' primer and a J-beta primer mix were used in a second PCR of about 7 to 12 cycles. TCRdb redid the calling of the 5' RACE reads with MiXCR, one entry per CDR3 protein. The data hold hundreds of thousands of distinct CDR3 sequences, with 45% to 55% observed a single time. Trimming pared 5 bases from V and 3 bases from J, leaving 11 bases between. The CDR3 runs 13 residues. The germline V gene has CDR1 MNHNY and CDR2 SVGAGI (reference sequence). The J gene is TRBJ2-7, the V gene TRBV6-6; D is possibly TRBD1 (6 bases). The clonotype comes from a man at least 80 years old in good health. Source material: blood. The CDR3 reads CASSAGTIYEQYF. DNA of the CDR3: TGTGCCAGCAGTGCCGGGACAATCTACGAGCAGTACTTC.